This T cell receptor beta chain was found in a study of T-cell reconstitution after alpha-beta-depleted transplantation in children. Preparation of the TCRbeta library was carried out with unique molecular identifiers. TCRdb fed the PCR reads into MiXCR, producing one record per CDR3 protein. The sample yields about 600,000 distinct CDR3 sequences, around 13% seen once. Per the germline V gene, CDR1 is DFQATT and CDR2 is SNEGSKA (reference sequence). With V trimmed by 6 bases and J by 4 bases, 8 bases remained unmatched. The CDR3 contains 15 residues. The source material was PBMCs, mostly from graft donor cells, sampled 360 days after TCRalphabeta/CD19-depleted stem cell transplant. The chain carries TRBV20-1 and TRBJ2-1; 11 nucleotides line up with TRBD1. The sequence derives from a male patient aged 10-17 years who had a stem cell transplant for acute myeloid leukemia, so the T cells may come from the graft donor. The chain's CDR3 is CSAGGQGVGYNEQFF. The DNA of the CDR3 is TGCAGTGCCGGGGGACAGGGGGTTGGGTACAATGAGCAGTTCTTC.